The clone carrying this T cell receptor (beta chain) was picked up one time. This entry belongs to a study of blood T cell repertoires in COVID-19. Study background: The United States, Italy and Spain were the sources of the acute and convalescent COVID-19 samples.

Unmatched junction bases numbered 5, after V lost 6 bases and J lost 0 bases. The CDR3 loop spans 16 amino acids. CDR1 is MGHDK, CDR2 SYGVNS, per germline. Source study methods: Reference gene primer amplification gave nucleated cell count estimates. TCRdb's copy holds only in-frame clones and misses some; the assay was immunoSEQ multiplex PCR. That table is the source of V, J and clone size, and D and trimming were worked out from the DNA. In the table there are about 100,000 clones, more than 75% of which are singletons. Sequencing was carried out using peripheral blood. The receptor was isolated from a human donor in a cohort sampled during active COVID-19. The chain links TRBV25-1 to TRBJ1-3; 10 nucleotides align to TRBD1. CDR3: CASRGQGYFSGNTIYF. CDR3 nucleotides: TGTGCCAGCAGGGGACAGGGGTACTTCTCTGGAAACACCATATATTTT.